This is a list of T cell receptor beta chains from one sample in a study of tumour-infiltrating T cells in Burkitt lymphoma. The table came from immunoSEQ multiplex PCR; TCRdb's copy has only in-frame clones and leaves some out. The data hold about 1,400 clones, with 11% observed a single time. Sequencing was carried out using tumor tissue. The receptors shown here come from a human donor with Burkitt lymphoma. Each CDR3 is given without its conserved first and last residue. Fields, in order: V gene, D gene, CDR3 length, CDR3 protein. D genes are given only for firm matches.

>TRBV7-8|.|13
ASSLERVQGIEQF
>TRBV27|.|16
ASPRVRGKVYSNQPQH
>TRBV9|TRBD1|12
ASSVEGAQTEAF
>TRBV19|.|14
ASSIRVDGSNQPQH
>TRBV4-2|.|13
ASSQRTGLRTEAF
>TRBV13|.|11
ASSLALRGELF
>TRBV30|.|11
AWCCGILYEQY
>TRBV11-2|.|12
ASSPLVSGSEQY
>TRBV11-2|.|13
ASSLIQGLSYEQY
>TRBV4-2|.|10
ASSQYGNEQF